The 11 T cell receptor beta chains below all came from one sample that was sequenced in a study of T cells in women clearing cervical HPV infection. TCRdb's table, derived via immunoSEQ multiplex PCR, lists solely in-frame clones and lacks some. The sample spans roughly 34,000 clones; the ten largest clones claim about 7%. Input material: blood buffy coat. Receptors originate from a woman aged 18-70 years with a cervical HPV16 infection that either progressed to CIN3+ or cleared (not recorded which).

On this clone itself: Sequencing ends 3 residues short of the CDR3 end; the germline J gene provides the rest. This chain joins TRBV30 and TRBJ2-3; a possible D gene is TRBD2 (5 bases). The V gene's germline CDR1 is GTSNPN and CDR2 SVGIG (reference sequence). This CDR3 comprises 14 residues. CDR3 bases read: TGTGCCTGGAGTGTACGGCGGGTGAGTCAGCCG. Protein: CAWSVRRVSQP. The whole CDR3 sequence reads CAWSVRRVSQPQYF.

For this clone: The read ends 3 residues shy of where the CDR3 ends; the end is completed using the germline J gene. This chain links TRBV5-1 with TRBJ2-7; TRBD1 matches at 7 bases. Looked up from germline, CDR1 is SGHRS and CDR2 is YFSETQ. Losses at the gene ends were 3 bases for V and 3 bases for J; bases not matched to a gene: 9. The CDR3 is 15 residues long. CDR3 loop: CASSSGTVFIYEQYF. CDR3 DNA, as far as it was read: TGCGCCAGCAGCTCTGGGACAGTCTTTATCTACGAG.

Concerning this clone itself: The CDR3 is cut off 3 residues early in the read; its end comes from the germline J gene. The V gene is TRBV10-3, the J gene TRBJ1-1, with TRBD1 identical over 7 bases. After removal of 5 bases from V and 4 bases from J, the junction contained 7 bases not matched to a gene. Germline loops: CDR1 ENHRY, CDR2 SYGVKD. The CDR3 runs 14 residues. The CDR3 protein is CAISNTGVGTEAFF. Incomplete CDR3 DNA: TGTGCCATCAGTAATACAGGGGTAGGCACTGAA.

The CDR3 loop reads CASSLLPGRHEQFF. The part of the CDR3 DNA that was read is TGTGCCAGCAGCTTATTGCCAGGGAGGCATGAG. The V and J genes are TRBV7-2 and TRBJ2-1; a possible D gene is TRBD2 (6 bases). The read ends 3 residues early relative to the CDR3; the germline J gene fills the gap. Germline V CDR1 and CDR2: SGHTA, FQGNSA. This CDR3 is built from 14 residues. Trimming stripped 2 bases from V and 8 bases from J, with 13 bases between.

On this clone itself: The CDR3 extends 3 residues past the end of the read, so its final part is completed from the germline J gene. The chain joins TRBV19 to TRBJ1-5; TRBD1 matches 8 bases. V was pared by 3 bases and J by 7 bases, with 5 bases of the junction left unmatched. Germline V gene data show CDR1 as LNHDA and CDR2 as SQIVND (reference sequence). The CDR3 consists of 14 residues. The DNA read from the CDR3 is TGTGCCAGTAGTATCGGACAGGGCGGACAGCCC. Translating it yields CASSIGQGGQP. The CDR3 reads in full as CASSIGQGGQPQHF.

About this clone: The CDR3 extends 3 residues past the end of the read, so its final part is completed from the germline J gene. The chain links TRBV12-5 to TRBJ2-5; 14 bases map to TRBD2. CDR1 and CDR2 (germline): LGHNT, FRNRAP. The V gene end was trimmed by 3 bases and the J gene end by 0 bases; junction bases not matched to a gene: 9. The CDR3 contains 19 residues. The CDR3 bases that were read are TGTGCTAGTGGTTTACCCGGACTAGCGGGGGGATCGTACCAAGAGACC. Encoded protein: CASGLPGLAGGSYQET. The complete CDR3 sequence is CASGLPGLAGGSYQETQYF. Variable domain in full (rest from reference TRBV12-5 and TRBJ2-5): DARVTQTPRHKVTEMGQEVTMRCQPILGHNTVFWYRQTMMQGLELLAYFRNRAPLDDSGMPKDRFSAEMPDATLATLKIQPSEPRDSAVYFCASGLPGLAGGSYQETQYFGPGTRLLVL.

Details on this clone: The read terminates 3 residues ahead of where the CDR3 ends, so the germline J gene completes it. The J gene is TRBJ2-1, the V gene TRBV5-6, with 7 bases fitting TRBD1. Germline CDR1 is SGHDT and CDR2 is YYEEEE. The CDR3 extends over 14 amino acids. After removal of 2 bases from V and 9 bases from J, the junction contained 8 bases not matched to a gene. CDR3 sequence: CASSLGLQGLEQFF. Partial CDR3 DNA: TGTGCCAGCAGCTTAGGATTACAGGGGCTTGAG.

Points on this clone: The DNA ends 3 residues before the CDR3 does, and the rest of the CDR3 is filled in from the germline J gene. V gene TRBV11-2 combines with J gene TRBJ1-2; maybe TRBD1 (5 bases). CDR1 SGHAT and CDR2 FQNNGV come from the germline V gene. V dropped 4 bases and J dropped 7 bases, with 13 bases sitting between them. This CDR3 has 13 residues. The sequenced CDR3 bases are TGTGCCAGCAGCTGGGGGACTTTGACTGGC. Its translation is CASSWGTLTG. The whole CDR3 sequence reads CASSWGTLTGYTF.

About this clone itself: Sequencing ends 3 residues short of the CDR3 end; the germline J gene provides the rest. The chain links TRBV4-1 to TRBJ1-2, with a possible D match to TRBD1 (6 bases). Trimming took off 5 bases at V and 4 bases at J, with 17 bases between the two ends. CDR3 length: 15 amino acids. Per the germline V gene, CDR1 is MGHRA and CDR2 is YSYEKL. Incomplete CDR3 DNA: TGCGCCAGCAGCAAGGGACCGACAGGCATCTATGGC. The encoded protein is CASSKGPTGIYG. The whole CDR3 protein reads CASSKGPTGIYGYTF.

Concerning this clone: The CDR3 end falls 3 residues outside the read, so it is completed with the germline J gene. The rearrangement joins TRBV5-1 to TRBJ1-2; 8 bases fit TRBD1. This CDR3 has 14 amino acids. Trimming removed 5 bases from V and 4 bases from J; junction bases left unmatched: 7. Germline loops: CDR1 SGHRS, CDR2 YFSETQ. The covered CDR3 bases are TGCGCCAGCAGACCTGGACAGGGTGCCTATGGC. Translating gives CASRPGQGAYG. The CDR3 reads in full as CASRPGQGAYGYTF.

Worth noting for this clone: Sequencing ends 3 residues short of the CDR3 end; the germline J gene provides the rest. This chain connects TRBV4-1 to TRBJ1-6; possibly TRBD1 for D (5 bases). The germline V and J ends were trimmed by 1 base and 10 bases, with 17 bases remaining between them. The CDR3 totals 16 residues. Per the germline V gene, CDR1 is MGHRA and CDR2 is YSYEKL. Partial CDR3 DNA: TGCGCCAGCAGCCAAGTCTCGGGACTGCCTTGGTCACCC. Protein sequence: CASSQVSGLPWSP. The CDR3 reads in full as CASSQVSGLPWSPLHF.